A selection of T cell receptor beta chains follows, all from one sample in a study of shared clonotypes between healthy human individuals. Sequenced by immunoSEQ multiplex PCR; TCRdb stores in-frame clones only, minus some. The sample lists more than 1,200,000 clones; roughly 98.5% were seen once. Sequenced sample: naive CD4+ T cells sorted from blood. The receptors here all came from a man aged 30 to 39 in good health. CDR3s include the opening cysteine and the closing phenylalanine or tryptophan. The order of the fields is D gene, clone size, J gene, V gene, CDR3 DNA, CDR3 protein. D genes are given only for firm matches. Some rows mark clone size as missing; the rest say once, few, many or name a class of expanded clone.

>-|once|TRBJ1-1|TRBV6-1
TGTGCCAGCAGTGAAGCGTGGGGCACTGAAGCTTTCTTT
CASSEAWGTEAFF
>TRBD1|once|TRBJ1-1|TRBV18
TGTGCCAGCTCACCTCGACAGGGAGGCACTGAAGCTTTCTTT
CASSPRQGGTEAFF
>TRBD2|-|TRBJ2-7|TRBV7-9
TGTGCCAGCAGCCCTAGCGGGAGGAAATACGAGCAGTACTTC
CASSPSGRKYEQYF
>-|-|TRBJ1-5|TRBV18
TGTGCCAGCTCACCGGGATCTACTAGCAATCAGCCCCAGCATTTT
CASSPGSTSNQPQHF
>-|-|TRBJ2-2|TRBV6-5
TGTGCCAGCACCTACTACACCAACACCGGGGAGCTGTTTTTT
CASTYYTNTGELFF
>TRBD1|-|TRBJ1-5|TRBV11-2
TGTGCCAGCAGTCGGACAGGGGATCAGCCCCAGCATTTT
CASSRTGDQPQHF
>-|-|TRBJ2-6|TRBV6-6
TGTGCCAGCAGTTACTCGATTAGCTCTGGGGCCAACGTCCTGACTTTC
CASSYSISSGANVLTF
>-|-|TRBJ2-7|TRBV7-8
TGTGCCAGCAGTTTGGGACGGGACTACGAGCAGTACTTC
CASSLGRDYEQYF
>TRBD1|-|TRBJ1-2|TRBV5-1
TGCGCCAGCAAGCTCGGGCAGGGGGCATCGAACTATGGCTACACCTTC
CASKLGQGASNYGYTF
>-|-|TRBJ1-4|TRBV6-1
TGTGCCAGCAGGTTGATGGAAGTTAATGAAAAACTGTTTTTT
CASRLMEVNEKLFF
>TRBD2|-|TRBJ2-3|TRBV5-8
TGTGCCAGCAGCAGAGGGACTAGCGGGAGGTTTGCAGATACGCAGTATTTT
CASSRGTSGRFADTQYF
>-|-|TRBJ2-7|TRBV30
TGTGCCTGGAGTGTAACCCCCGAGCAGTACTTC
CAWSVTPEQYF
>-|-|TRBJ2-5|TRBV29-1
TGCAGCGTTCCATCCTGGACCGCGGCGGAGACCCAGTACTTC
CSVPSWTAAETQYF
>-|-|TRBJ2-1|TRBV15
TGTGCCACCAGCAAGAAATTACGTGGGGAATACAATGAGCAGTTCTTC
CATSKKLRGEYNEQFF
>-|-|TRBJ2-3|TRBV30
TGTGCCTGGAGTCCCGAGGTCTCGATGATCACAGATACGCAGTATTTT
CAWSPEVSMITDTQYF
>-|-|TRBJ2-7|TRBV4-2
TGTGCCAGCAGCCCCGGGGTGGACGAGCAGTACTTC
CASSPGVDEQYF
>TRBD2|-|TRBJ2-6|TRBV5-4
TGTGCCAGCAGCATACTAGCGGGAGGGGGCTCTGGGGCCAACGTCCTGACTTTC
CASSILAGGGSGANVLTF
>-|-|TRBJ1-5|TRBV19
TGTGCCAGCAGAGCCTACAGGGCCCGGGATCAGCCCCAGCATTTT
CASRAYRARDQPQHF
>-|-|TRBJ2-7|TRBV30
TGTGCCTGGAGAAGAGGGGGGAGAGACGAGCAGTACTTC
CAWRRGGRDEQYF
>-|-|TRBJ2-7|TRBV6-1
TGTGCCAGCAGTGAACTTGGCAGGGTGGGCGAGCAGTACTTC
CASSELGRVGEQYF
>TRBD1|-|TRBJ2-7|TRBV4-1
TGCGCCAGCAGCCCCCAAGTGGCAGGGGGCTACGAGCAGTACTTC
CASSPQVAGGYEQYF
>TRBD1|-|TRBJ2-7|TRBV7-2
TGTGCCAGCAGCTTAGGGCTATCGGACAGGGGCTACGAGCAGTACTTC
CASSLGLSDRGYEQYF
>-|once|TRBJ2-5|TRBV27
TGTGCCAGCAGTTCCCCCTATGGGGGCCAGGAGACCCAGTACTTC
CASSSPYGGQETQYF
>TRBD2|-|TRBJ2-1|TRBV18
TGTGCCAGCTCACCAGACTGGGGACTAGCGGGAGCCGACCGCTACAATGAGCAGTTCTTC
CASSPDWGLAGADRYNEQFF
>-|once|TRBJ1-5|TRBV29-1
TGCAGCGTGCTGCCCGTTTTCTCCAATCAGCCCCAGCATTTT
CSVLPVFSNQPQHF
>-|once|TRBJ2-3|TRBV11-2
TGTGCCAGCAGCTTCCCCCCCGTAGGGACTCTGTCAGATACGCAGTATTTT
CASSFPPVGTLSDTQYF
>TRBD2|-|TRBJ2-7|TRBV18
TGTGCCAGCTCCCGAACCCTGGGGCTAGCGGGAGGGGACTACGAGCAGTACTTC
CASSRTLGLAGGDYEQYF
>TRBD1|-|TRBJ2-1|TRBV7-2
TGTGCCAGTAGTGGGGGACAGTACAATGAGCAGTTCTTC
CASSGGQYNEQFF
>-|-|TRBJ2-3|TRBV19
TGTGCCAGTAGTAGAGGGAAGCGTGTTACAGATACGCAGTATTTT
CASSRGKRVTDTQYF
>-|-|TRBJ2-3|TRBV4-3
TGCGCCAGCAGCCCCTCAGGGGGGGGTGGAGATACGCAGTATTTT
CASSPSGGGGDTQYF
>TRBD2|-|TRBJ2-3|TRBV18
TGTGCCAGCTCACCTGCTAGCGGGAGAGGGACAGATACGCAGTATTTT
CASSPASGRGTDTQYF
>TRBD2|-|TRBJ2-5|TRBV2
TGTGCCAGCAGTGAAGCGCCACTAGCGGGTCCTTCCGGGGCGGAGACCCAGTACTTC
CASSEAPLAGPSGAETQYF
>TRBD2|-|TRBJ2-1|TRBV7-2
TGTGCCAGCAGCATCAGACTAGCGGGAGAGGTCCGAGGGGGCAATGAGCAGTTCTTC
CASSIRLAGEVRGGNEQFF
>-|-|TRBJ2-3|TRBV9
TGTGCCAGCAGCCAAACCTTCTGGGGGAGCACAGATACGCAGTATTTT
CASSQTFWGSTDTQYF
>TRBD1|-|TRBJ1-1|TRBV7-9
TGTGCCAGCAGCTTAGCCCCCGGACAGGTGGTAAGGGGGGGCACTGAAGCTTTCTTT
CASSLAPGQVVRGGTEAFF
>-|once|TRBJ1-3|TRBV27
TGTGCCAGCAAAACAGGGTGGGGAGAAAACACCATATATTTT
CASKTGWGENTIYF
>-|-|TRBJ2-6|TRBV19
TGTGCCAGTACTGTGGGAGACGTCGCTGGGGCCAACGTCCTGACTTTC
CASTVGDVAGANVLTF
>-|-|TRBJ1-4|TRBV5-1
TGCGCCTGTTCGACGGGCGCAACTAATGAAAAACTGTTTTTT
CACSTGATNEKLFF
>TRBD1|-|TRBJ2-5|TRBV9
TGTGCCAGCAGCATGAAAGGGACAGGGGGTAGGGAGACCCAGTACTTC
CASSMKGTGGRETQYF
>-|-|TRBJ2-5|TRBV18
TGTGCCAGCTCGGAGGGGTACCAAGAGACCCAGTACTTC
CASSEGYQETQYF
>TRBD2|-|TRBJ2-2|TRBV18
TGTGCCAGCTCACCACAAAGGCTAGCGGGACCCGGGGAGCTGTTTTTT
CASSPQRLAGPGELFF
>-|-|TRBJ1-2|TRBV4-3
TGCGCCAGCAGCCAATCCGCATCCTATGGCTACACCTTC
CASSQSASYGYTF
>TRBD1|-|TRBJ2-7|TRBV28
TGTGCCAGCAGTCCTCCGACAGGGGGCCTCTACGAGCAGTACTTC
CASSPPTGGLYEQYF
>-|-|TRBJ1-1|TRBV28
TGTGCCAGCAGTTTAATGGACGGGAGGAACACTGAAGCTTTCTTT
CASSLMDGRNTEAFF
>TRBD1|-|TRBJ2-7|TRBV30
TGTGCCTGGATCAGACAGGGGGCCTCCGAGCAGTACTTC
CAWIRQGASEQYF
>-|-|TRBJ2-4|TRBV7-9
TGTGCCAGCAGCGACAAGGAGCGAGCCAAAAACATTCAGTACTTC
CASSDKERAKNIQYF
>TRBD2|-|TRBJ2-1|TRBV6-4
TGTGCCAGCAGTGACCGCGGGAGTAAAGCCTACAATGAGCAGTTCTTC
CASSDRGSKAYNEQFF
>TRBD2|-|TRBJ2-7|TRBV7-2
TGTGCCAGCAGCGGGAATAGCGGGAGTATGTACGAGCAGTACTTC
CASSGNSGSMYEQYF
>TRBD2|-|TRBJ2-3|TRBV9
TGTGCCAGCAGCGTAGCCCCTAGCGGGAGAGTGGCTCATACGCAGTATTTT
CASSVAPSGRVAHTQYF
>TRBD1|-|TRBJ1-5|TRBV5-4
TGTGCCAGCAGCACTGGGACAGGGACCGGCCAGCCCCAGCATTTT
CASSTGTGTGQPQHF